A single sample gave rise to the 12 T cell receptor beta chains below, sequenced in a study of T cells in Graves' hyperthyroidism and ophthalmopathy. Amplification yielded TCR beta CDR3 regions, with RNA transcripts as the source. The HTBI primer set was used in a first-round RT-PCR of the TCR CDR3. TCRdb reanalysed the multiplex PCR reads using MiXCR and keeps one entry per CDR3 protein. The sample lists a few hundred thousand distinct CDR3 sequences; roughly 22% were seen once. Sequencing was carried out using blood. Receptors were obtained from a woman in her 70s with Graves' ophthalmopathy.

This clonotype was seen a few times. The rearrangement uses TRBV10-3 and TRBJ2-5; 7 bases are shared with TRBD1. CDR1 is ENHRY and CDR2 is SYGVKD in the germline V gene. CDR3 length equals 15 residues. The V gene end was trimmed by 3 bases and the J gene end by 5 bases; junction bases not matched to a gene: 9. The CDR3 DNA is TGTGCCATCAGTGAAGTAGAGGGGGCGCGGGAGACCCAGTACTTC. Residues: CAISEVEGARETQYF.

This rearrangement joins TRBV7-3 to TRBJ2-3, with 10 bases aligning to TRBD2. Trimming took 6 bases from V and 6 from J; bases not matched to a gene: 9. There are 15 residues in the CDR3. The germline V gene has CDR1 SGHTA and CDR2 FQGTGA. The CDR3: CASSASGRGSDTQYF. DNA for the CDR3: TGTGCCAGCAGTGCTAGCGGGAGAGGGTCGGATACGCAGTATTTT.

This clonotype was seen a handful of times. The rearrangement uses TRBV6-5 and TRBJ1-1; the D gene is possibly TRBD1 (5 bases). The CDR3 sequence is 12 residues long. Deletions cut 2 bases from V and 8 bases from J, with 9 bases between. Looked up from germline, CDR1 is MNHEY and CDR2 is SVGAGI. CDR3 sequence: CASSYGGGEAFF. The CDR3 coding sequence is TGTGCCAGCAGTTACGGTGGGGGGGAAGCTTTCTTT.

The J gene is TRBJ2-3, the V gene TRBV11-3; no clear D. The V end lost 7 bases, the J end lost 3 bases, and 14 bases lay between the germline ends. The CDR3 has 14 residues. Per the germline V gene, CDR1 is SGHNT and CDR2 is YENEEA. In DNA, the CDR3 is TGTGCCAGCAAGGGTTCCTTCTCTACAGATACGCAGTATTTT. Protein product: CASKGSFSTDTQYF.

V gene TRBV14 combines with J gene TRBJ1-2, with D perhaps TRBD1 (5 bases). Trimming left V 3 bases short and J 2 bases short, with 10 bases between. The CDR3 is 14 amino acids. Germline CDR1 reads SGHDN; CDR2 reads FVKESK. CDR3 nucleotide sequence: TGTGCCAGCAGCCACAGGGTATCAAACTATGGCTACACCTTC. As protein: CASSHRVSNYGYTF.

This sequence joins TRBV4-1 and TRBJ2-1, with 9 bases aligning to TRBD2. The CDR3 spans 16 residues. V gave up 0 bases and J gave up 8 bases; unmatched junction bases: 8. CDR1 and CDR2 from the germline V gene are MGHRA and YSYEKL. The CDR3: CASSQDPAGGVYEQFF. The CDR3 DNA reads TGCGCCAGCAGCCAAGACCCAGCGGGAGGAGTATATGAGCAGTTCTTC.

This clonotype came up a few times. V is TRBV3-1 and J is TRBJ2-2; TRBD2 agrees at 9 bases. The V segment lost 1 base and the J segment 7 bases; nucleotides outside the gene matches: 1. Germline values: CDR1 LGHDT, CDR2 YNNKEL (reference sequence). This CDR3 has 14 residues. The CDR3 reads CASSQVAGDGELFF. CDR3 nucleotide sequence: TGTGCCAGCAGCCAAGTAGCGGGAGACGGGGAGCTGTTTTTT.

In this sample, this clonotype turned up many times. The chain links TRBV6-1 to TRBJ2-7; D possibly corresponds to TRBD1 (5 bases). Germline V gives CDR1 MNHNS, CDR2 SASEGT. Trimming shortened V by 6 bases and J by 0 bases, and 9 bases separated the two germline ends. This CDR3 is built from 13 residues. The CDR3 protein is CASRLDNSYEQYF. The CDR3 bases are TGTGCCAGCAGATTGGACAACTCCTACGAGCAGTACTTC.

This clonotype has at least ten counts. The chain combines TRBV20-1 with TRBJ2-7, with 7 nucleotides matching TRBD1. V lost 0 bases and J lost 1; bases outside the gene matches: 3. This CDR3 has 14 residues. Germline V gives CDR1 DFQATT, CDR2 SNEGSKA (reference sequence). CDR3 in DNA: TGCAGTGCTAGAGATCAGGGACAGTCCTACGAGCAGTACTTC. Residues: CSARDQGQSYEQYF.

A few counts support this clonotype. The V and J genes are TRBV10-3 and TRBJ1-5, with D tentatively TRBD1 (6 bases). The germline CDR1 and CDR2 sequences are ENHRY and SYGVKD. V was pared by 2 bases and J by 0 bases, with 11 bases between. The CDR3 extends over 16 amino acids. CDR3 protein: CAISERGGVSNQPQHF. The CDR3 nucleotides are TGTGCCATCAGTGAGAGGGGGGGAGTTAGCAATCAGCCCCAGCATTTT.

This sequence joins TRBV6-1 and TRBJ2-5; 9 bases align to TRBD1. CDR1 is MNHNS and CDR2 is SASEGT in the germline V gene. There are 13 residues in the CDR3. The V segment lost 5 bases and the J segment 5 bases; nucleotides outside the gene matches: 3. The CDR3 region is CASSNRGLETQYF. The CDR3 DNA follows: TGTGCCAGCAGTAACAGGGGGCTGGAGACCCAGTACTTC.

This clonotype was seen ten or more times. V and J are TRBV7-8 and TRBJ1-2; the D is unclear. CDR1 is SGHVS and CDR2 is FQNEAQ in the germline V gene. The CDR3 is made up of 12 amino acids. V lost 2 bases to trimming and J lost 2 bases, with 3 bases between them. The CDR3 here is CASSLPNYGYTF. Here the CDR3 DNA reads TGTGCCAGCAGCTTACCCAACTATGGCTACACCTTC.